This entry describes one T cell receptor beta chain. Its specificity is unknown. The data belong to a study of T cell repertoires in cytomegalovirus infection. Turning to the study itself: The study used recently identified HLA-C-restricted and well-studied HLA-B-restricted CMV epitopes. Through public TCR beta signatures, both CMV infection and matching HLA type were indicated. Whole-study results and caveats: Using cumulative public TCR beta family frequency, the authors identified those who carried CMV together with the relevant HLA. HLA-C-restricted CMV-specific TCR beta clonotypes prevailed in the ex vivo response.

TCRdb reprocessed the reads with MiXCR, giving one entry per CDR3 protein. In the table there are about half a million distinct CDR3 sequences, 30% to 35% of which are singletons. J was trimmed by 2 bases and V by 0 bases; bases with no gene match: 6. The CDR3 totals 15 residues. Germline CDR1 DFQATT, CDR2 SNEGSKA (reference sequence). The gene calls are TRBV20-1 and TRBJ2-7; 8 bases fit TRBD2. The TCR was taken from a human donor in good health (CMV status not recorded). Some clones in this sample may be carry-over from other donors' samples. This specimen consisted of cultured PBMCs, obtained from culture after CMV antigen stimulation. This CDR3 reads CSARDRSGGPYEQYF. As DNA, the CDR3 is TGCAGTGCTAGAGATCGCAGCGGGGGACCCTACGAGCAGTACTTC.